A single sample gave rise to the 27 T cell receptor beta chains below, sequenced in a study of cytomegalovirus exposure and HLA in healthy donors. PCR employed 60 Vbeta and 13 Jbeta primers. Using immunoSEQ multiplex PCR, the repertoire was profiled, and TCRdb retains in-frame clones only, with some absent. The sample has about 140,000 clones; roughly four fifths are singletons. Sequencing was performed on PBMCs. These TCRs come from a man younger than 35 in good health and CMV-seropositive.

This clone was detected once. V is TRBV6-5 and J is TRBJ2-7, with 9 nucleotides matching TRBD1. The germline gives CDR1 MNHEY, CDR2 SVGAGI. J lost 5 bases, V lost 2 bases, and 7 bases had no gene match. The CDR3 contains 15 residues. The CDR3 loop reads CASSYTSTGGDEQYF. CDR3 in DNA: TGTGCCAGCAGTTACACTTCAACAGGGGGCGACGAGCAGTACTTC.

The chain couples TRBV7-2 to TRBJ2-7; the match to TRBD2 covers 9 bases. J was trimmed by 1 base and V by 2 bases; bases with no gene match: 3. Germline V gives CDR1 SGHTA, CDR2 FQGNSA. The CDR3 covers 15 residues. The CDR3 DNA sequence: TGTGCCAGCAGCTTAAAAACTAGCGGGTCCTACGAGCAGTACTTC. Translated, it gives CASSLKTSGSYEQYF.

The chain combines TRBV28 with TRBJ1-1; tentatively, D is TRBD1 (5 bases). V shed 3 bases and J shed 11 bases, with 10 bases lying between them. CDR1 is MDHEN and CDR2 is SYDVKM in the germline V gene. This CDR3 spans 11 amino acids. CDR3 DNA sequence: TGTGCCAGCAGTTTTCAGGGCGATGCTTTCTTT. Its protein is CASSFQGDAFF.

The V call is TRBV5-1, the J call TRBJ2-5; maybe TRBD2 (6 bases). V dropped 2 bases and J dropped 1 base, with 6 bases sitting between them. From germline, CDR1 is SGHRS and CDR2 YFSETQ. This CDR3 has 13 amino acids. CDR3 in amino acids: CASSFSGQETQYF. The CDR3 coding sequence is TGCGCCAGCAGCTTTAGCGGCCAAGAGACCCAGTACTTC.

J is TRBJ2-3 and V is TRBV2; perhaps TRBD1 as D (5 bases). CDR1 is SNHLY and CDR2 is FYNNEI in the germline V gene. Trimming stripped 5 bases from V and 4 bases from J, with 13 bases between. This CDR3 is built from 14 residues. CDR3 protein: CASSRGGVPDTQYF. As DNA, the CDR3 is TGTGCCAGCAGTAGGGGTGGGGTCCCAGATACGCAGTATTTT.

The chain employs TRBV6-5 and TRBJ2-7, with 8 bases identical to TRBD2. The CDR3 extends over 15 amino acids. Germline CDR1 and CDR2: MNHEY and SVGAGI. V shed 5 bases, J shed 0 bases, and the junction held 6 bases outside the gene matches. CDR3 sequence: CASSPQRESSYEQYF. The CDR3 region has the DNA TGTGCCAGCAGTCCCCAGCGGGAGAGCTCCTACGAGCAGTACTTC.

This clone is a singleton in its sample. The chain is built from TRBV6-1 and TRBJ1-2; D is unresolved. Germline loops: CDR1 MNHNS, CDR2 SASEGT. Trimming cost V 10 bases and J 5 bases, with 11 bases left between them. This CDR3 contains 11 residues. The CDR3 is CATIWEYGYTF. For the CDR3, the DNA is TGTGCCACTATCTGGGAGTATGGCTACACCTTC.

CDR3 region: CASRLSREFPYNEQFF. The CDR3 DNA reads TGCGCCAGCAGACTTTCGCGGGAATTTCCCTACAATGAGCAGTTCTTC. The chain is built from TRBV10-2 and TRBJ2-1; weak D call: TRBD2 (6 bases). From germline, CDR1 is WSHSY and CDR2 SAAADI. The CDR3 contains 16 residues. Trimming removed 6 bases at V and 2 bases at J, with 17 bases between.

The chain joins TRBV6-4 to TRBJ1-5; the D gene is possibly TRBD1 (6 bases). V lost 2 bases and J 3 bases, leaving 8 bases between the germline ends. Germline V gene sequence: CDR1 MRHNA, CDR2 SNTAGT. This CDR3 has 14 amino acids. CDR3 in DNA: TGTGCCAGCAGTGACCGACAGGCCAATCAGCCCCAGCATTTT. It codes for CASSDRQANQPQHF.

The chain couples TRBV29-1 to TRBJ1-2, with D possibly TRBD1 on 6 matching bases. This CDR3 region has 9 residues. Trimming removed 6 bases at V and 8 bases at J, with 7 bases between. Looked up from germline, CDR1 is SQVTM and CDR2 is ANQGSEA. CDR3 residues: CSVDRGYTF. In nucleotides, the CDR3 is TGCAGCGTGGACAGAGGCTACACCTTC.

The CDR3 DNA follows: TGCGCCAGCAGTGGTGGCCCCGCCTACGAGCAGTACTTC. It is translated as CASSGGPAYEQYF. J is TRBJ2-7 and V is TRBV10-2; unclear D gene. V lost 4 bases and J 2 bases, leaving 9 bases between the germline ends. The CDR3 sequence is 13 residues long. Germline V gene sequence: CDR1 WSHSY, CDR2 SAAADI.

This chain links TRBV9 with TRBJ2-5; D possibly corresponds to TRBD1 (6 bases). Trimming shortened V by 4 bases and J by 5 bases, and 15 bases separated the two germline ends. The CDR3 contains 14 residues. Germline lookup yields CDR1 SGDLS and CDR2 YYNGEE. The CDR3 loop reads CASSLRGLRETQYF. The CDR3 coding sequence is TGTGCCAGCAGCCTCAGGGGTTTGAGGGAGACCCAGTACTTC. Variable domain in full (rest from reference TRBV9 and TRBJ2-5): DSGVTQTPKHLITATGQRVTLRCSPRSGDLSVYWYQQSLDQGLQFLIQYYNGEERAKGNILERFSAQQFPDLHSELNLSSLELGDSALYFCASSLRGLRETQYFGPGTRLLVL.

CDR3 amino acids: CSVRAERGETQYF. The CDR3 DNA is TGCAGCGTCCGGGCCGAAAGGGGGGAGACCCAGTACTTC. This chain links TRBV29-1 with TRBJ2-5, with D possibly matching TRBD1 (6 bases). Trimming left V 6 bases short and J 5 bases short, with 16 bases between. This CDR3 comprises 13 residues. Germline V gene sequence: CDR1 SQVTM, CDR2 ANQGSEA. Complete variable domain (other parts from reference TRBV29-1 and TRBJ2-5): SAVISQKPSRDICQRGTSLTIQCQVDSQVTMMFWYRQQPGQSLTLIATANQGSEATYESGFVIDKFPISRPNLTFSTLTVSNMSPEDSSIYLCSVRAERGETQYFGPGTRLLVL.

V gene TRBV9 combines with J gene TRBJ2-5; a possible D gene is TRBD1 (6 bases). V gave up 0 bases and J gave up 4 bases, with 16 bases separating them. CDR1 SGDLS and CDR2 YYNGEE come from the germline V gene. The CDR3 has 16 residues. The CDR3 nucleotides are TGTGCCAGCAGCGTAGGTTTCAGGGGTCGCGCAGAGACCCAGTACTTC. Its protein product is CASSVGFRGRAETQYF.

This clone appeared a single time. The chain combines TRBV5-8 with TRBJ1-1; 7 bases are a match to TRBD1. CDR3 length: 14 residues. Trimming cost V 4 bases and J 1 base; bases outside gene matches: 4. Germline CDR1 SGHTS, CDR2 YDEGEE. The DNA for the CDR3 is TGTGCCAGCAGCCCGTGGACAGGGAACACTGAAGCTTTCTTT. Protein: CASSPWTGNTEAFF. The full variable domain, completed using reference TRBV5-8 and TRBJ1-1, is EAGVTQSPTHLIKTRGQQATLRCSPISGHTSVYWYQQALGLGLQFLLWYDEGEERNRGNFPPRFSGRQFPNYSSELNVNALELEDSALYLCASSPWTGNTEAFFGQGTRLTVV.

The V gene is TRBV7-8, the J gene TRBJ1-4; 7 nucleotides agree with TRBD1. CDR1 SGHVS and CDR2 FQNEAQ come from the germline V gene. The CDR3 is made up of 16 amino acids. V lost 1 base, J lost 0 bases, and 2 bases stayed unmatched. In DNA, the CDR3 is TGTGCCAGCAGCTTAGTTCAGGGGGCAACTAATGAAAAACTGTTTTTT. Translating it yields CASSLVQGATNEKLFF.

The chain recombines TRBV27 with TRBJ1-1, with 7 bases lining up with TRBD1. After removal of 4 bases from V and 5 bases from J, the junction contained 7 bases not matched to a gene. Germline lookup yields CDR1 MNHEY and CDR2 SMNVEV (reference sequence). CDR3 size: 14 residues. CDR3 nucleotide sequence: TGTGCCAGCAGTTCCGACAGGGAATGGACTGAAGCTTTCTTT. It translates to CASSSDREWTEAFF.

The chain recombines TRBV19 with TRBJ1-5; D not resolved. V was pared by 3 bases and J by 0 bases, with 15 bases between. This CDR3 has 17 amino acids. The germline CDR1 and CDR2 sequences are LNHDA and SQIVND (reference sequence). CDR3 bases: TGTGCCAGTAGTATCGTCTTTGGAGCTTATAGCAATCAGCCCCAGCATTTT. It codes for CASSIVFGAYSNQPQHF.

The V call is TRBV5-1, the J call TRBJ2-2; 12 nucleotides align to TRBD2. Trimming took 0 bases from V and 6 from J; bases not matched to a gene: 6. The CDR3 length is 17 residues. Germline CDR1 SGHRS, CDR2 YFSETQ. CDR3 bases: TGCGCCAGCAGCTTGGATCCGACTAGCGGGAGCTCCGGGGAGCTGTTTTTT. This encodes CASSLDPTSGSSGELFF.

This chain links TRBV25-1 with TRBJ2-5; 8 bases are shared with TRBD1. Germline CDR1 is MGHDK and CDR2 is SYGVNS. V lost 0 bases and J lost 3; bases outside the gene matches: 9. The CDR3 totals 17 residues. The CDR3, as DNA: TGTGCCAGCAGTGAATATATGGGGACAGGACGAAAAGAGACCCAGTACTTC. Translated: CASSEYMGTGRKETQYF.

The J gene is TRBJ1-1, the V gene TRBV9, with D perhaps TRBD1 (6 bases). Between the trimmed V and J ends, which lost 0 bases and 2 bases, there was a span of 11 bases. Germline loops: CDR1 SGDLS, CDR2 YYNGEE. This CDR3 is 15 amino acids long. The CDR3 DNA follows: TGTGCCAGCAGCGTAGATGTAGGGGGAAACACTGAAGCTTTCTTT. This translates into CASSVDVGGNTEAFF. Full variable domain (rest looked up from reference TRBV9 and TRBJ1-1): DSGVTQTPKHLITATGQRVTLRCSPRSGDLSVYWYQQSLDQGLQFLIQYYNGEERAKGNILERFSAQQFPDLHSELNLSSLELGDSALYFCASSVDVGGNTEAFFGQGTRLTVV.

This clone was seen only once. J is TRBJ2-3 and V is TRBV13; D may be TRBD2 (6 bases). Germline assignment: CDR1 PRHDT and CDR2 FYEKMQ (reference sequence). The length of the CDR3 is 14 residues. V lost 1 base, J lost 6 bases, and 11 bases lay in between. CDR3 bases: TGTGCCAGCAGCTTAGCGGGAGCGGGTGATACGCAGTATTTT. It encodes CASSLAGAGDTQYF.

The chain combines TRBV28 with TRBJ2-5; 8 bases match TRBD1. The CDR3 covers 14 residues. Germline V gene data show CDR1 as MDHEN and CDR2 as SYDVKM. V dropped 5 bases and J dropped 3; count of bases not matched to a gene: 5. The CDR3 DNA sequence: TGTGCCAGCAGTCCCTCGACAGGGGAAGAGACCCAGTACTTC. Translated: CASSPSTGEETQYF.

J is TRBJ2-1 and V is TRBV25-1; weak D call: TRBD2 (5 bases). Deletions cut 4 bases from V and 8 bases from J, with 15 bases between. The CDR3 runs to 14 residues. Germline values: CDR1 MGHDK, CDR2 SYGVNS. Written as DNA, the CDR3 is TGTGCCAGCAGTGTAGACTATTTAGGCGATGAGCAGTTCTTC. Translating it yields CASSVDYLGDEQFF.

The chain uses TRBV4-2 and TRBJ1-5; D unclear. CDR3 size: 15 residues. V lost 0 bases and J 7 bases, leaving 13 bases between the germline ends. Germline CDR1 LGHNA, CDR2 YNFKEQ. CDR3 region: CASSQESRAGQPQHF. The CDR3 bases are TGTGCCAGCAGCCAAGAATCAAGGGCGGGCCAGCCCCAGCATTTT.

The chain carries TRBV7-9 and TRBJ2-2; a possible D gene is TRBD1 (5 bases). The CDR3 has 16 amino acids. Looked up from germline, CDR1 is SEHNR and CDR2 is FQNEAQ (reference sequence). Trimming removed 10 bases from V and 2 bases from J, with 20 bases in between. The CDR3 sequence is CATLPNDRLNTGELFF. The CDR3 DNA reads TGTGCCACCTTACCAAACGACAGACTTAACACCGGGGAGCTGTTTTTT.

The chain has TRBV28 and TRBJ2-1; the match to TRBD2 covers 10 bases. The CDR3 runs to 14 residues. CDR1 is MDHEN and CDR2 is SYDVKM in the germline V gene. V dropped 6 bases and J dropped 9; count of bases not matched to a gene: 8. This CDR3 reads CASRILAGLGEQFF. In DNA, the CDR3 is TGTGCCAGCAGGATACTAGCGGGGCTGGGTGAGCAGTTCTTC.